This passage covers 5 T cell receptor beta chains from one sample sequenced in a study of shared clonotypes between healthy human individuals. The method was immunoSEQ multiplex PCR; TCRdb's version includes in-frame clones alone and lacks a portion of them. This repertoire shows fewer than 800,000 clones, about 90% found once; its top ten account for roughly 22%. As defined, naive CD8 cells were CD45RO-negative and positively selected for CCR7, with terminally differentiated effector memory CD45RA+ cells excluded. The sample was naive CD8+ T cells sorted from blood. All receptors come from a man aged 30 to 45 in good health.

V is TRBV7-8 and J is TRBJ2-7; 10 bases fit TRBD1. The CDR3 spans 17 residues. J gave up 2 bases and V 5 bases, and 12 bases lay outside the gene matches. Germline assignment: CDR1 SGHVS and CDR2 FQNEAQ. The CDR3 bases are TGTGCCAGCAGCGCCTCGGGACAGGGGCTCGCCGCCTACGAGCAGTACTTC. This gives the protein CASSASGQGLAAYEQYF. Combining the CDR3 with reference TRBV7-8 and TRBJ2-7 gives the whole variable domain GAGVSQSPRYKVAKRGQDVALRCDPISGHVSLFWYQQALGQGPEFLTYFQNEAQLDKSGLPSDRFFAERPEGSVSTLKIQRTQQEDSAVYLCASSASGQGLAAYEQYFGPGTRLTVT.

The V and J genes are TRBV7-6 and TRBJ1-5; 7 nucleotides match TRBD1. The V gene end was trimmed by 2 bases and the J gene end by 6 bases; junction bases not matched to a gene: 13. Germline V CDR1 and CDR2: SGHVS, FNYEAQ. The CDR3 sequence is 17 residues long. CDR3 DNA sequence: TGTGCCAGCAGCTTATTCCCCAGGGGGGCTCTCGGTCAGCCCCAGCATTTT. Translating gives CASSLFPRGALGQPQHF.

The rearrangement links TRBV16 to TRBJ2-1; D is unclear. Between the trimmed V and J ends, which lost 3 bases and 0 bases, there was a span of 12 bases. The CDR3 loop spans 16 amino acids. From germline, CDR1 is KGHSY and CDR2 FQNENV. The CDR3 nucleotides read TGTGCCAGCAGCCATGGACCCACGAGCTCCTACAATGAGCAGTTCTTC. This sequence encodes CASSHGPTSSYNEQFF.

The chain joins TRBV7-2 to TRBJ2-1, with 12 bases matching TRBD2. Trimming took 3 bases from V and 9 from J; bases not matched to a gene: 12. The germline gives CDR1 SGHTA, CDR2 FQGNSA. This CDR3 has 17 residues. The CDR3: CASSFGARLAGEGEQFF. CDR3 bases: TGTGCCAGCAGCTTTGGGGCCCGACTAGCGGGAGAGGGTGAGCAGTTCTTC.

The CDR3 DNA reads as TGTGCCAGTAGAATATCATGGGTGGCGGGAACTGACTTGAACACCGGGGAGCTGTTTTTT. Amino acids: CASRISWVAGTDLNTGELFF. The chain links TRBV19 to TRBJ2-2; D perhaps matches TRBD2 (6 bases). Germline assignment: CDR1 LNHDA and CDR2 SQIVND (reference sequence). This CDR3 contains 20 residues. V gave up 6 bases and J gave up 1 base, with 27 bases separating them.